These 11 T cell receptor beta chains were sequenced from one sample in a study of T cells in women clearing cervical HPV infection. Sequenced by immunoSEQ multiplex PCR; TCRdb stores in-frame clones only, minus some. Recorded here are 20,000 to 25,000 clones; the top ten clones represent under 10%. Sequencing was performed on blood buffy coat. The source is a woman between 18 and 75 years old with a cervical HPV16 infection that either progressed to CIN3+ or cleared (not recorded which).

As to this clone: Read coverage stops 3 residues before the CDR3 terminus; the germline J gene supplies the remainder. The chain employs TRBV11-2 and TRBJ2-5; no definite D call. V lost 3 bases and J 5 bases, leaving 10 bases between the germline ends. Germline V gives CDR1 SGHAT, CDR2 FQNNGV. CDR3 length: 13 amino acids. The part of the CDR3 DNA that was read is TGTGCCAGCAGCTTCAGGCTGGAGGAGACC. It codes for CASSFRLEET. The entire CDR3 reads CASSFRLEETQYF.

Concerning this clone: The read ends 3 residues early relative to the CDR3; the germline J gene fills the gap. The chain couples TRBV3-1 (or the pseudogene TRBV3-2) to TRBJ2-2, with 12 nucleotides matching TRBD2. This CDR3 is 17 amino acids long. With V trimmed by 4 bases and J by 5 bases, 8 bases remained unmatched. Germline V gene data show CDR1 as LGHDT and CDR2 as YNNKEL (reference sequence). Partial CDR3 DNA: TGTGCCAGCAGCCCAGGATCCGGGACTAGCGGGACCGGGGAG. Protein: CASSPGSGTSGTGE. The CDR3 as a whole reads CASSPGSGTSGTGELFF.

Concerning this clone itself: The read falls 3 residues short of the CDR3 end, and the missing part is taken from the germline J gene. V is TRBV20-1 and J is TRBJ1-2; D may be TRBD1 (5 bases). The CDR3 consists of 13 residues. Looked up from germline, CDR1 is DFQATT and CDR2 is SNEGSKA (reference sequence). V was pared by 1 base and J by 0 bases, with 6 bases between. The sequenced CDR3 bases are TGCAGTGCTAGAGCACAGGCTAACTATGGC. This codes for CSARAQANYG. From start to end, the CDR3 is CSARAQANYGYTF.

Of note for this clone: The CDR3 goes on 3 residues after the read ends, and that part is filled in from the germline J gene. J is TRBJ1-4 and V is TRBV20-1, with a possible D match to TRBD1 (6 bases). V was shortened by 1 base and J by 0 bases, with 12 bases between the two germline ends. Per the germline V gene, CDR1 is DFQATT and CDR2 is SNEGSKA (reference sequence). The CDR3 contains 16 residues. The part of the CDR3 DNA that was read is TGCAGTGCTAGAGGGGTTGGGACATCAACTAATGAAAAA. This gives the protein CSARGVGTSTNEK. The entire CDR3 sequence reads CSARGVGTSTNEKLFF.

A note on this clone: The read terminates 3 residues before the CDR3 end, so the remaining end is supplied by the germline J gene. The chain is built from TRBV7-2 and TRBJ1-1, with D hard to call. Germline CDR1 is SGHTA and CDR2 is FQGNSA. V was trimmed by 0 bases and J by 4 bases, leaving 6 bases between them. The CDR3 covers 13 residues. CDR3 bases read: TGTGCCAGCAGCTTAGCGAGCGTCACTGAA. As protein: CASSLASVTE. The entire CDR3 sequence reads CASSLASVTEAFF.

As for this clone: The read ends 3 residues early relative to the CDR3; the germline J gene fills the gap. The chain links TRBV6-2 or TRBV6-3 to TRBJ1-2; D gene ambiguous. From germline, CDR1 is MNHEY and CDR2 SVGEGT. This CDR3 contains 15 residues. Trimming removed 2 bases from V and 6 bases from J, with 16 bases in between. This CDR3 reads CASSYGFRGGDGYTF. CDR3 DNA, as far as it was read: TGTGCCAGCAGTTACGGTTTCCGGGGTGGCGATGGC.

Worth noting for this clone: From the germline J gene comes the end of the CDR3, since the read stops 3 residues before it. This chain uses TRBV2 with TRBJ2-1, with D uncertain. Trimming cost V 4 bases and J 8 bases, with 15 bases left between them. The germline V gene encodes CDR1 SNHLY and CDR2 FYNNEI. The CDR3 has 14 residues. The sequenced CDR3 bases are TGTGCCAGCAGTGTTTGGCTAGTAGCCGATGAG. Encoded protein: CASSVWLVADE. The full-length CDR3 reads as CASSVWLVADEQFF. The whole variable domain, remainder taken from reference TRBV2 and TRBJ2-1, is EPEVTQTPSHQVTQMGQEVILRCVPISNHLYFYWYRQILGQKVEFLVSFYNNEISEKSEIFDDQFSVERPDGSNFTLKIRSTKLEDSAMYFCASSVWLVADEQFFGPGTRLTVL.

In regard to this clone: The CDR3 extends 3 residues past the end of the read, so its final part is completed from the germline J gene. V is TRBV5-4 and J is TRBJ2-5; D might be TRBD1 (6 bases). The CDR3 runs to 12 residues. Trimming took 1 base from V and 5 from J, leaving 6 bases between them. Germline V gene data show CDR1 as SGHNT and CDR2 as YYREEE (reference sequence). CDR3 bases read: TGTGCCAGCAGCTTGACAGGGGAGACC. It encodes CASSLTGET. The whole CDR3 reads CASSLTGETQYF.

The CDR3 DNA, read in part, is TGTGCCAGCAGCTTACAGGGGAGAACTGAA. This translates into CASSLQGRTE. The entire CDR3 protein is CASSLQGRTEAFF. The rearrangement links TRBV11-1 to TRBJ1-1; D is perhaps TRBD1 (6 bases). Read data end 3 residues before the CDR3 end; the end is taken from the germline J gene. Germline V CDR1 and CDR2: SGHAT, FQDESV (reference sequence). There are 13 residues in the CDR3. V was shortened by 2 bases and J by 5 bases, with 9 bases between the two germline ends.

In regard to this clone: The CDR3 end lies 3 residues beyond the end of the read and is filled in from the germline J gene. The chain employs TRBV5-1 and TRBJ2-7, with 8 bases matching TRBD1. The germline gives CDR1 SGHRS, CDR2 YFSETQ. This CDR3 region has 16 residues. V shed 0 bases and J 0 bases; nucleotides not matched to a gene: 5. CDR3 bases read: TGCGCCAGCAGCTTGGGCCGGGACAGGTACTCCTACGAG. The encoded protein is CASSLGRDRYSYE. The whole CDR3 sequence is CASSLGRDRYSYEQYF. Variable domain in full (rest from reference TRBV5-1 and TRBJ2-7): KAGVTQTPRYLIKTRGQQVTLSCSPISGHRSVSWYQQTPGQGLQFLFEYFSETQRNKGNFPGRFSGRQFSNSRSEMNVSTLELGDSALYLCASSLGRDRYSYEQYFGPGTRLTVT.

On this clone: With the read ending 3 residues before the CDR3 end, the germline J gene is used to fill in that end. The V gene is TRBV10-3, the J gene TRBJ1-1, with 8 bases aligning to TRBD1. With 4 bases clipped from V and 0 bases from J, the junction kept 1 base outside the gene matches. Germline V lookup: CDR1 ENHRY, CDR2 SYGVKD. The CDR3 is 14 residues long. CDR3 residues: CAISGQGLNTEAFF. Incomplete CDR3 DNA: TGTGCCATCAGTGGACAGGGGCTGAACACTGAA.